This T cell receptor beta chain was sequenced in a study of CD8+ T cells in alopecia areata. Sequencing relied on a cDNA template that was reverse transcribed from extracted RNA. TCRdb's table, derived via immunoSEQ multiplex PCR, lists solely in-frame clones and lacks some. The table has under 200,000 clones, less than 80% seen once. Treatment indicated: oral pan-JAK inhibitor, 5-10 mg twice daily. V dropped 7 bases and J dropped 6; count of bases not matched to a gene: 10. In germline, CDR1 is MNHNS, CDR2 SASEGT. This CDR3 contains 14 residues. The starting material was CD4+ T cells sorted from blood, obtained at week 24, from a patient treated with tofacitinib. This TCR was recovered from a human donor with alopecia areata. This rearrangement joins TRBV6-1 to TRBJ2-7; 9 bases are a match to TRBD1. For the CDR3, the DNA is TGTGCCAGCACCGACCGGGACAGGGCGGTCGAGCAGTACTTC. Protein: CASTDRDRAVEQYF.